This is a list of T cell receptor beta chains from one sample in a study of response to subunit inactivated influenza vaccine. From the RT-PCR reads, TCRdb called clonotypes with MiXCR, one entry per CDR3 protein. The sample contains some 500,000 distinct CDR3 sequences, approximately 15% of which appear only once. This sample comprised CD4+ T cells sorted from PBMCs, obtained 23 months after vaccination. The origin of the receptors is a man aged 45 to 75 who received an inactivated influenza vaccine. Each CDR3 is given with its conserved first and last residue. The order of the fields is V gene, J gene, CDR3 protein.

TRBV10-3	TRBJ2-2	CAIRAGTLNTGELFF
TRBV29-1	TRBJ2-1	CSVEEGTAGYNEQFF
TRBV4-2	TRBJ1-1	CASSQDDGVNMNTEDFF
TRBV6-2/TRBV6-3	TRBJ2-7	CASSLRGPGYGEQYF
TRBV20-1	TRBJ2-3	CSAPNLLAGSTDTQYF
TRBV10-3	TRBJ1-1	CAISVGGLGEAFF
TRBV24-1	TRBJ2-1	CAGLGDRGFNEQFF
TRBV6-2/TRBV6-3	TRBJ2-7	CASSRLAGVIGEQYF
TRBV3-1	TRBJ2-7	CASSRRLDASYEQYF
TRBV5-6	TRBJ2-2	CASSLGWATGELFF
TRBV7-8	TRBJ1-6	CASSPGQGDSPLHF
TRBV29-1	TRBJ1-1	CSVVGTNTEAFF
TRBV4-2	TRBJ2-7	CASSQGNTGGLSYEQYF
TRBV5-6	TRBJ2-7	CASRSGDQDRRYEQYF
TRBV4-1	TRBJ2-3	CASVSSYTDTQYF
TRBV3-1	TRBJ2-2	CASSRYTGTSGNTGELFF
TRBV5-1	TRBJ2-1	CASSLEGPSRPLDNEQFF
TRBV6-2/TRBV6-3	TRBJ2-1	CASKSGLPYNEQFF
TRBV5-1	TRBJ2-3	CASSLERAADTQYF
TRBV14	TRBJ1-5	CASSQGRRQPQHF
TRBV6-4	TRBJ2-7	CASSVEPRGEQYF
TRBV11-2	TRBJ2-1	CASSRRVGTSGFSSYNEQFF
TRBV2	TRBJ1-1	CASSDERTEAFF
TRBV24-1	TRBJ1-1	CATAKGKNAEAFF
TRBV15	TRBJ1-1	CATSKWGTEAFF
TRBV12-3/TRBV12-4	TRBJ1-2	CASSFEGVYGYTF
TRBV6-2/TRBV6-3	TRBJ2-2	CASSPIAALNTGELFF
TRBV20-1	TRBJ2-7	CSASGTSGGYSYEQYF
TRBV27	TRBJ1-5	CASKKTGTGGGQPQHF
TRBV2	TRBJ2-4	CASSEEAGQGNIQYF
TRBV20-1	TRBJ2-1	CSARGVGYNYNEQFF
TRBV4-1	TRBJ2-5	CASSQTSEETQYF
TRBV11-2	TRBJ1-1	CASSSRTGQNTEAFF
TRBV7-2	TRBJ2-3	CASSLAWATDTQYF
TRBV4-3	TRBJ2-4	CASSISLAKNIQYF
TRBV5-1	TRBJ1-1	CASSSGQRAQAFF
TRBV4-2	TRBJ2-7	CASSLRTSGPYEQYF
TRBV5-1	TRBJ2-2	CASSLDRATTGELFF
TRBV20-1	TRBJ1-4	CSARGRLNEKLFF
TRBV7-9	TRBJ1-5	CASSGAGARGNQPQHF
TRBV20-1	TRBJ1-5	CSGRSGDQPQHF
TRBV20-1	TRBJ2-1	CSARPAGSSYNEQFF
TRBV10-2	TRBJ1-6	CASSRTGINSPLHF
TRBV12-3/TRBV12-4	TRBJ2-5	CASSFSGPSGETQYF
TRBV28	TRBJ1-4	CASNPWGTTNEKLFF
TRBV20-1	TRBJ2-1	CSARATGLAGDEQFF
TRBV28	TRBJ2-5	CASSPGLAGAPYYTQYF
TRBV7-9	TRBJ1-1	CASSFERENTEAFF
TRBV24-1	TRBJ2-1	CATSDPTPGLAVNEQFF
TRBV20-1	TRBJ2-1	CSARDLSGPIFNEQFF
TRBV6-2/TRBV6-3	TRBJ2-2	CASSKTSGRPSTGELFF
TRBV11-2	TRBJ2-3	CASSLGASRITDTQYF
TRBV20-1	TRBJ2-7	CSAYSGIGYEQYF
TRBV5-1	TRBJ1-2	CASSLAIGSYGYTF
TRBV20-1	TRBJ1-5	CSARLNRGSNQPQHF